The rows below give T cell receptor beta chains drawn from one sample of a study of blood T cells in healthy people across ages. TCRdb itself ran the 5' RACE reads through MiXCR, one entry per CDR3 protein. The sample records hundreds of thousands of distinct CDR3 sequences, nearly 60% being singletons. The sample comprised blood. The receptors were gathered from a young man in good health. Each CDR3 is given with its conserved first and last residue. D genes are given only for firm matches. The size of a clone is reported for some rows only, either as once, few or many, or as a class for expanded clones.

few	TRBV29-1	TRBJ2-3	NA	CSVNWQTDTQYF	TGCAGCGTTAACTGGCAGACAGATACGCAGTATTTT
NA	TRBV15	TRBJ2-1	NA	CATSRDRPVGPYNEQFF	TGTGCCACCAGCAGAGATCGGCCAGTGGGCCCCTACAATGAGCAGTTCTTC
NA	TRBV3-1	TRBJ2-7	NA	CASSQMPGGTYEQYF	TGTGCCAGCAGCCAAATGCCTGGCGGTACCTACGAGCAGTACTTC
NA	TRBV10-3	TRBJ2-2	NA	CAIRGARRDGELFF	TGTGCCATCAGGGGGGCCAGGCGGGACGGGGAGCTGTTTTTT
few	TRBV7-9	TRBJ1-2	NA	CASSPSLGDGYTF	TGTGCCAGCAGTCCCTCTCTAGGAGACGGCTACACCTTC
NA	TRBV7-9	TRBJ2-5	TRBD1	CASSPFRDRGETQYF	TGTGCCAGCAGCCCCTTCAGGGACAGAGGCGAGACCCAGTACTTC
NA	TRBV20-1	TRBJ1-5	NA	CSASSGQWGNQPQHF	TGCAGTGCTAGTTCCGGTCAGTGGGGTAATCAGCCCCAGCATTTT
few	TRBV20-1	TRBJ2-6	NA	CSAPRVSGGANVLTF	TGCAGTGCCCCACGCGTTTCGGGCGGGGCCAACGTCCTGACTTTC
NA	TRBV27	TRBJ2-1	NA	CASRRLVANNEQFF	TGTGCCAGTAGAAGACTAGTGGCAAACAATGAGCAGTTCTTC
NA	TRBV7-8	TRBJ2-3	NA	CASSFLETTGDTQYF	TGTGCCAGCAGCTTCTTGGAAACGACGGGGGATACGCAGTATTTT
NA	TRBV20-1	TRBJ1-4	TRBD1	CSASGTGQGEKLFF	TGCAGTGCTAGCGGGACAGGGCAGGGTGAAAAACTGTTTTTT
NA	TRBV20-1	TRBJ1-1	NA	CSASGGWGNTKAFF	TGCAGTGCTAGTGGGGGGTGGGGGAACACTAAAGCTTTCTTT
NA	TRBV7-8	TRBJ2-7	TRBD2	CASSLGGLAGGISYEQYF	TGTGCCAGCAGCTTAGGGGGACTAGCGGGAGGTATATCCTACGAGCAGTACTTC
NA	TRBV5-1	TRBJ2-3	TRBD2	CASTKNRLAQADTQYF	TGCGCCAGCACCAAAAACCGACTAGCGCAAGCAGATACGCAGTATTTT
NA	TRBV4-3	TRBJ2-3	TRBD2	CASSLGGSSGSRDTQYF	TGCGCCAGCAGCCTCGGAGGATCCAGCGGGAGCCGGGATACGCAGTATTTT
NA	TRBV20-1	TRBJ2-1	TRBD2	CSARAFRLAGRYNEQFF	TGCAGTGCTAGAGCTTTTCGACTAGCGGGAAGATACAATGAGCAGTTCTTC
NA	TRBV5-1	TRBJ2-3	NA	CASSLYGSTDTQYF	TGCGCCAGCAGCTTGTACGGGAGCACAGATACGCAGTATTTT
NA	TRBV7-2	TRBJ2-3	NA	CASSFTRTDTQYF	TGTGCCAGCAGCTTTACCCGCACAGATACGCAGTATTTT
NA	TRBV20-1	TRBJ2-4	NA	CSARDLGVGAKNIQYF	TGCAGTGCTAGAGATCTAGGGGTGGGAGCCAAAAACATTCAGTACTTC
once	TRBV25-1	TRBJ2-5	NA	CASTDRRQETQYF	TGTGCCAGCACAGACCGACGGCAAGAGACCCAGTACTTC
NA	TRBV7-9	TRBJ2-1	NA	CASSPHRSSYNEQFF	TGTGCCAGCAGCCCCCATAGGAGCTCCTACAATGAGCAGTTCTTC
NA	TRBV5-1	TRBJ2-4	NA	CASSLVGGRNIQYF	TGCGCCAGCAGCTTGGTAGGGGGTAGAAACATTCAGTACTTC
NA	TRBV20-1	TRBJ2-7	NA	CSAAGYEQYF	TGCAGTGCTGCAGGGTACGAGCAGTACTTC
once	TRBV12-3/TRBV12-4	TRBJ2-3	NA	CASRRDQTSTDTQYF	TGTGCCAGCAGACGAGACCAAACTAGCACAGATACGCAGTATTTT
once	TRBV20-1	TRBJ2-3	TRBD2	CSASAGAGARDTQYF	TGCAGTGCTAGTGCGGGAGCGGGGGCTAGAGATACGCAGTATTTT
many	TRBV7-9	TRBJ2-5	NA	CASSLGDGRQETQYF	TGTGCCAGCAGCTTAGGAGACGGCCGCCAAGAGACCCAGTACTTC
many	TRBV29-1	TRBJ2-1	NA	CSVGESARGEQFF	TGCAGCGTTGGAGAGTCCGCCCGGGGTGAGCAGTTCTTC
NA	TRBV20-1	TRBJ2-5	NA	CSAGQFQETQYF	TGCAGTGCCGGCCAGTTCCAAGAGACCCAGTACTTC
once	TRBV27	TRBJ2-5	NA	CASSPDPLQTQYF	TGTGCCAGCAGTCCGGACCCACTGCAGACCCAGTACTTC
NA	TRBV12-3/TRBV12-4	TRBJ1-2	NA	CASSPAGHGGYTF	TGTGCCAGCAGCCCTGCCGGTCACGGGGGCTACACCTTC
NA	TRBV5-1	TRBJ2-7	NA	CASSLADGESYEQYF	TGCGCCAGCAGCTTGGCCGATGGGGAGTCCTACGAGCAGTACTTC